The T cell receptor (beta chain) under discussion was sequenced for a study of shared clonotypes between healthy human individuals. Turning to this clone: Its matching antigen is unknown.

Only CD45RO-negative cells positively selected for CCR7 counted as naive CD8 cells, so terminally differentiated effector memory CD45RA+ cells were excluded. Nashville, Tennessee was home to all donors, each a Caucasian adult. Study-wide results and caveats: Naive subsets tended to show greater estimated richness than memory subsets. Relative to clonotypes present in all four donors, those not shared had lower generation probabilities.

The germline V gene encodes CDR1 SNHLY and CDR2 FYNNEI. The ends lost 7 bases at V and 2 bases at J; junction bases unmatched: 15. The CDR3 runs to 18 residues. Clones were read by immunoSEQ multiplex PCR, and TCRdb kept only the in-frame ones, dropping some. The table has roughly 590,000 clones, roughly 95% seen once. The chain couples TRBV2 to TRBJ2-3; 10 bases line up with TRBD1. The TCR originated in a woman in her thirties in good health. Input material: naive CD8+ T cells sorted from blood. As DNA, the CDR3 is TGTGCCAGCATCAGCCGACAGGGGGCCGGAGAAAACACAGATACGCAGTATTTT. Translation gives CASISRQGAGENTDTQYF.